This T cell receptor (beta chain) was identified in a study of blood T cell repertoires in COVID-19. Study-wide context: T cells, B-cell-depleted T cells, or PBMCs supplied cDNA or gDNA.

There are 17 residues in the CDR3. The germline V and J ends were trimmed by 5 bases and 1 base, with 20 bases remaining between them. CDR1 and CDR2 (germline): SGHAT, FQNNGV. Seattle patient enrollment occurred during active infection, with longitudinal follow-up thereafter. Study processing details: Estimation of nucleated cell counts relied on the amplification of reference gene primers. Measured with immunoSEQ multiplex PCR; TCRdb has only the in-frame clones, and not every one. The D gene and trimming were derived from the DNA, and the V and J assignments and clone size from that table. The table has approximately 210,000 clones, roughly 80% seen once; the top ten hold over 9.5%.

V and J are TRBV11-2 and TRBJ2-5; D is ambiguous. This sequence originates from a woman over 75 with COVID-19, enrolled during active disease. Sequenced: peripheral blood. The CDR3 is CASSPFISQASQETQYF. The CDR3 DNA sequence: TGTGCCAGCAGCCCCTTCATTAGTCAGGCATCCCAAGAGACCCAGTACTTC.